These 25 T cell receptor beta chains were all obtained from the same sample, sequenced in a study of cytomegalovirus exposure and HLA in healthy donors. TCRdb's table, derived via immunoSEQ multiplex PCR, lists solely in-frame clones and lacks some. Of around 70,000 clones detected, less than 95% appear once; the ten largest clones hold about 0.63%. The sample consisted of PBMCs. Every receptor here comes from a woman aged 18 to 35 in good health and CMV-seronegative.

The chain is built from TRBV2 and TRBJ2-5, with TRBD1 identical over 9 bases. V was clipped by 6 bases and J by 4 bases; unmatched bases: 0. The CDR3 spans 12 residues. Germline V gene sequence: CDR1 SNHLY, CDR2 FYNNEI. The CDR3 region has the DNA TGTGCCAGCAGGACAGGGGGAGAGACCCAGTACTTC. Protein sequence: CASRTGGETQYF.

This chain connects TRBV10-3 to TRBJ1-1; D is perhaps TRBD1 (6 bases). Germline assignment: CDR1 ENHRY and CDR2 SYGVKD. The length of the CDR3 is 13 residues. Trimming shortened V by 6 bases and J by 8 bases, and 16 bases separated the two germline ends. The CDR3 DNA reads as TGTGCCATCAGAGCCAATGGGGGACACGAAGCTTTCTTT. It is translated as CAIRANGGHEAFF.

This chain joins TRBV7-2 and TRBJ1-5; maybe TRBD1 (6 bases). With 1 base removed from V and 4 bases from J, the gap between germline ends came to 11 bases. The CDR3 consists of 15 residues. Germline V gene data show CDR1 as SGHTA and CDR2 as FQGNSA. The CDR3 loop reads CASSLGTTGNQPQHF. CDR3 in DNA: TGTGCCAGCAGCTTAGGGACAACAGGGAATCAGCCCCAGCATTTT.

This chain joins TRBV6-5 and TRBJ1-3, with D perhaps TRBD1 (5 bases). In germline, CDR1 is MNHEY, CDR2 SVGAGI. This CDR3 comprises 15 residues. Trimming took 2 bases from V and 4 from J, leaving 12 bases between them. The CDR3 sequence: CASSYTQGSGNTIYF. The CDR3 DNA sequence: TGTGCCAGCAGTTACACGCAGGGAAGCGGAAACACCATATATTTT.

The chain carries TRBV6-5 and TRBJ1-1; 8 bases are a match to TRBD1. CDR3 length: 15 residues. V shed 5 bases and J 0 bases; nucleotides not matched to a gene: 5. Germline V CDR1 and CDR2: MNHEY, SVGAGI. In DNA, the CDR3 is TGTGCCAGCAGTCATCGGGACAGGATGAACACTGAAGCTTTCTTT. It codes for CASSHRDRMNTEAFF.

The chain recombines TRBV13 with TRBJ1-6, with D unresolved. The CDR3 length is 12 residues. Per the germline V gene, CDR1 is PRHDT and CDR2 is FYEKMQ (reference sequence). V lost 0 bases, J lost 10 bases, and 4 bases lay in between. The CDR3 spells CASSLGPSPLHF. Here the CDR3 DNA reads TGTGCCAGCAGCTTAGGCCCGTCACCCCTCCACTTT.

This clone was seen only once. The chain carries TRBV7-9 and TRBJ2-7, with 8 positions matching TRBD2. Germline V lookup: CDR1 SEHNR, CDR2 FQNEAQ (reference sequence). The CDR3 spans 15 residues. Trimming at V came to 1 base and at J to 4 bases, leaving 6 bases not matched to a gene. The CDR3 spells CASSLEGRGGYEQYF. CDR3 nucleotides: TGTGCCAGCAGCTTAGAAGGTCGGGGGGGTTACGAGCAGTACTTC.

The chain joins TRBV28 to TRBJ1-5; no reliable D call. This CDR3 region has 13 residues. Looked up from germline, CDR1 is MDHEN and CDR2 is SYDVKM. V was clipped by 2 bases and J by 2 bases, with 4 bases between them. In DNA, the CDR3 is TGTGCCAGCAGTTTACAGGGCAATCAGCCCCAGCATTTT. Protein product: CASSLQGNQPQHF.

This chain uses TRBV7-9 with TRBJ1-5; D perhaps matches TRBD1 (6 bases). This CDR3 contains 15 residues. Trimming stripped 1 base from V and 8 bases from J, with 15 bases between. Looked up from germline, CDR1 is SEHNR and CDR2 is FQNEAQ (reference sequence). CDR3 in DNA: TGTGCCAGCAGCTTAGGGGGGACACGTATCAAGCCCCAGCATTTT. It yields the protein CASSLGGTRIKPQHF.

V usage is TRBV5-6 and J usage is TRBJ1-4; 7 bases match TRBD1. Trimming at V came to 2 bases and at J to 5 bases, leaving 6 bases not matched to a gene. The CDR3 spans 15 residues. Germline values: CDR1 SGHDT, CDR2 YYEEEE. CDR3 region: CASSLGTASNEKLFF. The CDR3 bases are TGTGCCAGCAGCTTAGGGACAGCCTCGAATGAAAAACTGTTTTTT.

This chain uses TRBV7-2 with TRBJ1-6; 7 bases are a match to TRBD1. This CDR3 is 17 amino acids long. Germline trimming cut 5 bases from V and 8 bases from J; bases unmatched to any gene: 15. CDR1 is SGHTA and CDR2 is FQGNSA in the germline V gene. The CDR3 spells CASSPQGVWGFHSPLHF. CDR3 in DNA: TGTGCCAGCAGCCCCCAGGGGGTCTGGGGGTTCCATTCACCCCTCCACTTT.

With respect to this clone: The junction differs from germline at one of its ends, possibly a read error. Distinct nucleotide sequences in the sample also encode this CDR3. The V gene is TRBV7-7, the J gene TRBJ2-5; 11 bases agree with TRBD2. This CDR3 spans 16 amino acids. Germline V gives CDR1 SSHAT, CDR2 FNYEAQ (reference sequence). The CDR3 region has the DNA TGTGCTAGCAGCTTAGGGCTAGCGGGGGGCCAAGAGACCCAGTACTTC. Translation: CASSLGLAGGQETQYF.

To note about this clone: In the same sample, other DNA sequences code for this CDR3. The CDR3 nucleotides read TGTGCCAGCAGTTACTCGACAGTGAACACTGAAGCTTTCTTT. Residues: CASSYSTVNTEAFF. This chain uses TRBV6-5 with TRBJ1-1; a possible D gene is TRBD1 (5 bases). CDR3 size: 14 residues. V dropped 0 bases and J dropped 0 bases, with 5 bases sitting between them. Looked up from germline, CDR1 is MNHEY and CDR2 is SVGAGI.

This clone was observed a few times. The chain is built from TRBV5-1 and TRBJ2-3, with 7 bases fitting TRBD1. V lost 0 bases, J lost 2 bases, and 3 bases stayed unmatched. The CDR3 loop spans 15 amino acids. Germline values: CDR1 SGHRS, CDR2 YFSETQ. The CDR3 region has the DNA TGCGCCAGCAGCTTGGGACAGGGAGACACAGATACGCAGTATTTT. As protein: CASSLGQGDTDTQYF.

V usage is TRBV19 and J usage is TRBJ2-1, with TRBD2 matching over 10 bases. Unmatched junction bases numbered 7, after V lost 3 bases and J lost 5 bases. The CDR3 has 16 amino acids. Germline CDR1 and CDR2: LNHDA and SQIVND (reference sequence). The DNA of the CDR3 is TGTGCCAGTAGTATTGTAGCGGGGGGCGTCGACAATGAGCAGTTCTTC. This gives the protein CASSIVAGGVDNEQFF.

V gene TRBV18 combines with J gene TRBJ2-1; 9 positions match TRBD1. Germline V gene sequence: CDR1 KGHSH, CDR2 LQKENI. This CDR3 contains 13 residues. V lost 8 bases to trimming and J lost 5 bases; unmatched junction nucleotides: 4. The CDR3: CASTGGIDNEQFF. The CDR3 coding sequence is TGTGCCAGCACAGGGGGCATCGACAATGAGCAGTTCTTC.

The gene calls are TRBV5-1 and TRBJ2-1; tentative D call: TRBD1 (6 bases). Germline lookup yields CDR1 SGHRS and CDR2 YFSETQ. The CDR3 covers 15 residues. Trimming cost V 4 bases and J 5 bases, with 16 bases left between them. Written as DNA, the CDR3 is TGCGCCAGCAGCCCAGGGACAAGGGGAGACAATGAGCAGTTCTTC. This encodes CASSPGTRGDNEQFF.

The V gene is TRBV5-6, the J gene TRBJ2-3; a possible D gene is TRBD1 (6 bases). CDR1 and CDR2 (germline): SGHDT, YYEEEE. The CDR3 consists of 14 residues. Trimming removed 2 bases at V and 0 bases at J, with 7 bases between. The CDR3 here is CASSLGQSTDTQYF. The DNA of the CDR3 is TGTGCCAGCAGCTTAGGACAGAGCACAGATACGCAGTATTTT.

The J gene is TRBJ2-7, the V gene TRBV6-1, with D possibly being TRBD1 (5 bases). Trimming stripped 9 bases from V and 2 bases from J, with 14 bases between. Germline CDR1 MNHNS, CDR2 SASEGT. CDR3 length equals 13 residues. The DNA of the CDR3 is TGTGCCAGTCTGAGGACACCGGCCTACGAGCAGTACTTC. Translated: CASLRTPAYEQYF.

This chain joins TRBV2 and TRBJ2-1; 11 nucleotides agree with TRBD2. This CDR3 has 13 amino acids. Germline loops: CDR1 SNHLY, CDR2 FYNNEI. J was trimmed by 10 bases and V by 6 bases; bases with no gene match: 5. The CDR3 sequence: CASSQGTSGEQFF. CDR3 sequence (DNA): TGTGCCAGCAGCCAAGGGACTAGCGGCGAGCAGTTCTTC. The full variable domain, with the rest looked up from reference TRBV2 and TRBJ2-1, is EPEVTQTPSHQVTQMGQEVILRCVPISNHLYFYWYRQILGQKVEFLVSFYNNEISEKSEIFDDQFSVERPDGSNFTLKIRSTKLEDSAMYFCASSQGTSGEQFFGPGTRLTVL.

This chain links TRBV2 with TRBJ1-4; tentatively, D is TRBD1 (5 bases). Germline-derived CDR1 and CDR2 are SNHLY and FYNNEI. CDR3 length equals 14 residues. The germline V and J ends were trimmed by 6 bases and 2 bases, with 10 bases remaining between them. CDR3 residues: CASRPDNTNEKLFF. CDR3 nucleotide sequence: TGTGCCAGCAGACCGGACAATACTAATGAAAAACTGTTTTTT.

V gene TRBV28 combines with J gene TRBJ1-6; D uncertain. Germline V lookup: CDR1 MDHEN, CDR2 SYDVKM. The CDR3 has 14 amino acids. Trimming left V 2 bases short and J 7 bases short, with 9 bases between. The CDR3 nucleotides read TGTGCCAGCAGTTTACCATCTCGGAATTCACCCCTCCACTTT. This translates into CASSLPSRNSPLHF.

This chain links TRBV13 with TRBJ2-7, with D tentatively TRBD1 (6 bases). Trimming left V 1 base short and J 2 bases short, with 12 bases between. The V gene's germline CDR1 is PRHDT and CDR2 FYEKMQ (reference sequence). The CDR3 has 15 residues. The DNA of the CDR3 is TGTGCCAGCAGCTTAGTGGGGACAAACCCCTACGAGCAGTACTTC. Residues: CASSLVGTNPYEQYF.

J is TRBJ2-7 and V is TRBV7-3; D uncertain. Trimming stripped 3 bases from V and 0 bases from J, with 6 bases between. The CDR3 has 13 residues. From germline, CDR1 is SGHTA and CDR2 FQGTGA. The CDR3 spells CASSLVASYEQYF. CDR3 nucleotides: TGTGCCAGCAGCTTGGTGGCCTCCTACGAGCAGTACTTC.

The CDR3 loop is CASSQDTGGGANVLTF. The CDR3 DNA reads as TGCGCCAGCAGCCAAGATACAGGGGGTGGGGCCAACGTCCTGACTTTC. The chain employs TRBV4-3 and TRBJ2-6, with 8 bases lining up with TRBD1. Germline loops: CDR1 LGHNA, CDR2 YSLEER. This CDR3 has 16 residues. V was pared by 0 bases and J by 3 bases, with 1 base of the junction left unmatched.